This is a list of T cell receptor beta chains from one sample in a study of vaccination and CD4 T cells after COVID-19. TCRdb itself ran the PCR reads through MiXCR, one entry per CDR3 protein. The repertoire holds about 15,000 distinct CDR3 sequences, with less than 70% as singletons. Their antigens remain unidentified. The source material was CD4+ T cells from blood, cultured in vitro, sampled before SARS-CoV-2 vaccination. These receptor sequences come from a human donor who had recovered from COVID-19. Each CDR3 is given with its conserved first and last residue. Each record gives: V gene, J gene, D gene, clone size, CDR3 protein, CDR3 DNA. D genes are given only for firm matches. The listing skips clone size in some rows; elsewhere it reads once, few, many or a size class.

TRBV2	TRBJ1-2	.	once	CASSELRGTNGFGYTF	TGTGCCAGCAGTGAACTGCGGGGGACCAATGGGTTTGGCTACACCTTC
TRBV5-1	TRBJ2-1	TRBD1	.	CASSQGTGGTLEQFF	TGCGCCAGCAGCCAAGGGACAGGGGGAACTCTTGAGCAGTTCTTC
TRBV7-2	TRBJ1-5	.	medium-sized	CASSLGVSNQPQHF	TGTGCCAGCAGCTTAGGCGTTAGCAATCAGCCCCAGCATTTT
TRBV27	TRBJ2-1	TRBD2	.	CASSLAGLAGEWRYNEQFF	TGTGCCAGCAGTTTAGCTGGCCTAGCGGGAGAATGGAGGTACAATGAGCAGTTCTTC
TRBV6-2/TRBV6-3	TRBJ2-7	.	.	CASSYRDVYEQYF	TGTGCCAGCAGTTACCGGGACGTCTACGAGCAGTACTTC
TRBV20-1	TRBJ1-2	.	few	CSALSVAEDGYTF	TGCAGTGCTCTAAGTGTTGCCGAGGATGGCTACACCTTC
TRBV12-3/TRBV12-4	TRBJ1-2	.	.	CASSLRRANYGYTF	TGTGCCAGCAGTTTAAGGAGGGCCAACTATGGCTACACCTTC
TRBV18	TRBJ1-2	.	.	CASSPEQGPYGYTF	TGTGCCAGCTCACCGGAGCAGGGTCCTTATGGCTACACCTTC
TRBV20-1	TRBJ1-6	.	.	CSARTGPQKGPLHF	TGCAGTGCTAGAACGGGACCGCAGAAGGGACCCCTCCACTTT
TRBV10-1	TRBJ2-5	TRBD1	.	CASSGTPGQLQETQYF	TGCGCCAGCAGTGGGACTCCGGGACAGCTTCAAGAGACCCAGTACTTC
TRBV7-2	TRBJ2-5	.	.	CASSYLGTQETQYF	TGTGCCAGCAGCTACTTAGGGACGCAAGAGACCCAGTACTTC
TRBV20-1	TRBJ2-5	TRBD2	.	CSATKREGPPTQYF	TGCAGTGCTACTAAGCGGGAGGGCCCTCCGACCCAGTACTTC
TRBV5-4	TRBJ2-5	TRBD1	.	CASSRTGAQETQYF	TGTGCCAGCAGTCGAACAGGGGCACAAGAGACCCAGTACTTC
TRBV24-1	TRBJ2-5	.	.	CATSKRDLALGETQYF	TGTGCCACCAGTAAAAGGGATCTAGCGCTGGGGGAGACCCAGTACTTC
TRBV20-1	TRBJ2-1	TRBD2	.	CSSSPWTSGVGGNEQFF	TGCAGTTCTTCCCCGTGGACTAGCGGGGTTGGGGGGAATGAGCAGTTCTTC
TRBV11-3	TRBJ1-6	.	few	CASSLDRQNNSPLHF	TGTGCCAGCAGCTTAGATCGACAAAATAATTCACCCCTCCACTTT
TRBV6-2/TRBV6-3	TRBJ1-6	TRBD1	few	CASTPDRRASPLHF	TGTGCCAGCACCCCGGACAGGAGGGCTTCACCCCTCCACTTT
TRBV12-3/TRBV12-4	TRBJ2-5	.	.	CASSLAPPSGQETQYF	TGTGCCAGCAGTTTAGCGCCGCCAAGCGGGCAAGAGACCCAGTACTTC
TRBV4-1	TRBJ2-1	TRBD2	.	CASSQAAGGLYNEQFF	TGCGCCAGCAGCCAGGCAGCGGGGGGCCTCTACAATGAGCAGTTCTTC
TRBV7-6	TRBJ2-5	.	once	CASRNTEETQYF	TGTGCCAGCAGAAACACCGAGGAGACCCAGTACTTC
TRBV6-1	TRBJ1-6	.	.	CASSESWTLVNSPLHF	TGTGCCAGCAGTGAATCTTGGACCCTGGTCAATTCACCCCTCCACTTT
TRBV28	TRBJ1-1	.	.	CATLRRGWTEAFF	TGTGCCACCCTTCGAAGGGGATGGACTGAAGCTTTCTTT
TRBV19	TRBJ2-7	TRBD2	.	CASKAGGTYEQYF	TGTGCCAGTAAAGCGGGAGGTACCTACGAGCAGTACTTC
TRBV7-9	TRBJ2-3	TRBD2	.	CASSLEGLGTDTQYF	TGTGCCAGCAGCTTAGAAGGACTAGGCACAGATACGCAGTATTTT
TRBV7-9	TRBJ2-2	TRBD2	.	CASSPLRAGGLTGELFF	TGTGCCAGCAGCCCCCTACGGGCGGGAGGACTCACCGGGGAGCTGTTTTTT
TRBV7-8	TRBJ1-2	.	.	CASSLEGAGYTF	TGTGCCAGCAGCTTAGAAGGGGCTGGCTACACCTTC
TRBV7-2	TRBJ1-2	TRBD1	.	CASSRQGYGYTF	TGTGCCAGCAGTCGACAGGGATATGGCTACACCTTC
TRBV27	TRBJ1-1	.	.	CASNPRGGVGTEAFF	TGTGCCAGCAACCCCCGTGGAGGGGTCGGGACTGAAGCTTTCTTT
TRBV20-1	TRBJ2-7	.	few	CSARGGPGADLYEQYF	TGCAGTGCTAGAGGAGGACCGGGAGCGGACCTCTACGAGCAGTACTTC
TRBV6-1	TRBJ1-6	.	.	CASSEAYNSPLHF	TGTGCCAGCAGTGAAGCCTATAATTCACCCCTCCACTTT
TRBV2	TRBJ2-1	.	.	CASSEWVGNEQFF	TGTGCCAGCAGTGAATGGGTCGGTAATGAGCAGTTCTTC
TRBV7-2	TRBJ2-1	TRBD2	.	CASSLRGTSGSLPYNEQFF	TGTGCCAGCAGCTTAAGAGGCACTAGCGGGAGTCTACCCTACAATGAGCAGTTCTTC
TRBV11-3	TRBJ1-3	.	.	CASSPSSGNTIYF	TGTGCCAGCAGCCCTTCCTCTGGAAACACCATATATTTT
TRBV7-2	TRBJ1-1	.	.	CASSLAVSVTEAFF	TGTGCCAGCAGCTTAGCTGTGTCGGTCACTGAAGCTTTCTTT
TRBV6-2/TRBV6-3	TRBJ1-6	TRBD1	few	CASSPTGPNSPLHF	TGTGCCAGCAGTCCGACAGGGCCAAATTCACCCCTCCACTTT
TRBV19	TRBJ1-2	TRBD1	few	CASSEEDRGMVGYTF	TGTGCCAGTAGTGAGGAGGACAGGGGCATGGTTGGCTACACCTTC
TRBV19	TRBJ2-5	TRBD2	.	CASSILSGGQETQYF	TGTGCCAGTAGTATTCTTAGCGGGGGACAAGAGACCCAGTACTTC
TRBV7-9	TRBJ1-1	.	.	CASSLQPGQSLYQNTEAFF	TGTGCCAGCAGCTTACAACCAGGACAGTCCCTTTACCAGAACACTGAAGCTTTCTTT
TRBV7-9	TRBJ1-4	TRBD1	.	CASSFDRGEKLFF	TGTGCCAGCAGCTTTGACAGGGGCGAAAAACTGTTTTTT
TRBV2	TRBJ2-7	.	.	CASRVSILYEQYF	TGTGCCAGCAGGGTTTCGATTCTCTACGAGCAGTACTTC
TRBV24-1	TRBJ2-7	.	.	CATRPGGRSDEQYF	TGTGCCACCCGCCCCGGGGGACGGTCAGATGAGCAGTACTTC
TRBV12-3/TRBV12-4	TRBJ2-5	.	few	CASSPFTRSQETQYF	TGTGCCAGCAGCCCGTTTACTAGATCCCAAGAGACCCAGTACTTC
TRBV28	TRBJ2-5	.	.	CASSLQVLKGTQYF	TGTGCCAGCAGTTTACAGGTCCTAAAAGGGACCCAGTACTTC
TRBV2	TRBJ1-6	.	few	CASSDERVRSPLHF	TGTGCCAGCAGTGATGAAAGGGTTCGCTCACCCCTCCACTTT
TRBV2	TRBJ2-7	TRBD1	.	CASSLSSGQGPRQYF	TGTGCCAGCAGTCTCTCGTCAGGACAGGGACCGCGGCAGTACTTC
TRBV27	TRBJ2-7	.	.	CASAKGLTYEQYF	TGTGCCAGCGCCAAGGGGCTCACCTACGAGCAGTACTTC
TRBV25-1	TRBJ1-1	.	.	CASEEGGAEAFF	TGTGCCTCTGAAGAGGGGGGCGCTGAAGCTTTCTTT
TRBV2	TRBJ1-3	.	.	CASSGQPNSGNTIYF	TGTGCCAGCAGTGGACAGCCAAACTCTGGAAACACCATATATTTT
TRBV20-1	TRBJ1-1	.	.	CSASLRQSNTEAFF	TGCAGTGCTAGTTTGCGACAATCGAACACTGAAGCTTTCTTT
TRBV28	TRBJ1-2	TRBD1	.	CASRPNRGPIYGYTF	TGTGCCAGCAGACCAAACAGGGGGCCCATCTATGGCTACACCTTC
TRBV11-3	TRBJ1-1	.	.	CASSFAGTEAFF	TGTGCCAGCAGCTTCGCGGGCACTGAAGCTTTCTTT